Listed here are 14 T cell receptor beta chains from one sample, sequenced in a study of cytomegalovirus exposure and HLA in healthy donors (dated by TCRdb to between 2016 and 2019). Library preparation was by the immunoSEQ multiplex PCR assay. For the multiplex PCR, a mixture combining 60 forward primers for TCR Vbeta segments and 13 reverse primers for TCR Jbeta segments was used. TCRdb provides this immuneACCESS table in a form limited to in-frame rearrangements. Some clones are lacking; in checked studies, under half of them reflect an unresolved V gene, and why the rest are absent is not known. The sample yields around 150,000 clones; roughly 80% were counted once. The leading ten clones occupy 1.3% to 1.5% of the sample. Sequencing was carried out using PBMCs. The receptors were sampled from a woman under 40 in good health and CMV-seronegative.

This clone was observed once. CDR3 loop: CASSLLSGNTIYF. DNA for the CDR3: TGTGCCAGCAGTCTCCTCTCTGGAAACACCATATATTTT. The gene calls are TRBV5-8 and TRBJ1-3; D gene ambiguous. Germline CDR1 and CDR2: SGHTS and YDEGEE. The CDR3 contains 13 residues. V gave up 5 bases and J gave up 0 bases, with 6 bases separating them.

This sequence joins TRBV28 and TRBJ1-3; no definite D call. Germline lookup yields CDR1 MDHEN and CDR2 SYDVKM. The CDR3 sequence is 12 residues long. Trimming took off 4 bases at V and 4 bases at J, with 5 bases between the two ends. The CDR3 region is CASSSGGNTIYF. The CDR3, as DNA: TGTGCCAGCAGTTCCGGGGGAAACACCATATATTTT.

The chain is built from TRBV6-5 and TRBJ1-2; D ambiguous. V was pared by 5 bases and J by 8 bases, with 15 bases between. This CDR3 spans 13 amino acids. Germline lookup yields CDR1 MNHEY and CDR2 SVGAGI. The CDR3 is CASSPDNLGGYTF. The CDR3 region has the DNA TGTGCCAGCAGTCCAGACAACCTTGGAGGCTACACCTTC.

J is TRBJ2-5 and V is TRBV19; 10 positions match TRBD2. The CDR3 contains 19 residues. Trimming cost V 3 bases and J 3 bases; bases outside gene matches: 16. Germline V gene sequence: CDR1 LNHDA, CDR2 SQIVND (reference sequence). The CDR3 loop is CASSILLAGDPGYKETQYF. Here the CDR3 DNA reads TGTGCCAGTAGTATCCTCCTAGCGGGGGACCCGGGCTACAAAGAGACCCAGTACTTC.

The chain has TRBV9 and TRBJ2-3, with 7 bases that match TRBD2. From germline, CDR1 is SGDLS and CDR2 YYNGEE. This CDR3 is 15 amino acids long. Trimming cost V 0 bases and J 0 bases; bases outside gene matches: 1. The CDR3 sequence: CASSVGGGSTDTQYF. The CDR3 DNA follows: TGTGCCAGCAGCGTAGGGGGGGGAAGCACAGATACGCAGTATTTT. Supplemented by reference TRBV9 and TRBJ2-3, the full variable domain reads DSGVTQTPKHLITATGQRVTLRCSPRSGDLSVYWYQQSLDQGLQFLIQYYNGEERAKGNILERFSAQQFPDLHSELNLSSLELGDSALYFCASSVGGGSTDTQYFGPGTRLTVL.

The chain combines TRBV9 with TRBJ1-2; 9 positions match TRBD1. The CDR3 is made up of 14 amino acids. CDR1 and CDR2 (germline): SGDLS, YYNGEE. With 2 bases clipped from V and 7 bases from J, the junction kept 6 bases outside the gene matches. The CDR3 coding sequence is TGTGCCAGCAGCGTGGAGGGACAGGGCAGTGGCTACACCTTC. It encodes CASSVEGQGSGYTF.

The chain employs TRBV19 and TRBJ2-5; D gene ambiguous. Trimming left V 10 bases short and J 0 bases short, with 9 bases between. Per the germline V gene, CDR1 is LNHDA and CDR2 is SQIVND (reference sequence). The CDR3 totals 12 residues. CDR3 residues: CATADYQETQYF. The CDR3 DNA reads TGTGCCACCGCAGATTACCAAGAGACCCAGTACTTC.

The CDR3: CASSLAMDSATEQYF. CDR3 coding DNA: TGTGCCAGCAGCTTGGCCATGGACTCCGCTACCGAGCAGTACTTC. The chain uses TRBV5-6 and TRBJ2-5; maybe TRBD2 (5 bases). The closer fit of TRBJ2-7 to the DNA end suggests the J call may be wrong. CDR1 and CDR2 from the germline V gene are SGHDT and YYEEEE. The CDR3 has 15 amino acids.

Notes on this clone: The sample holds other DNA sequences that translate to the same CDR3. The rearrangement joins TRBV7-2 to TRBJ2-7; D is ambiguous. CDR3 length: 11 amino acids. Germline V gene data show CDR1 as SGHTA and CDR2 as FQGNSA. Trimming removed 5 bases at V and 4 bases at J, with 6 bases between. The CDR3 is CASSPGYEQYF. The CDR3 DNA follows: TGTGCCAGCAGCCCGGGTTACGAGCAGTACTTC.

The chain is built from TRBV5-1 and TRBJ2-2; 15 bases line up with TRBD2. The CDR3 loop spans 17 amino acids. The germline gives CDR1 SGHRS, CDR2 YFSETQ. Trimming cost V 4 bases and J 2 bases; bases outside gene matches: 3. CDR3 nucleotides: TGCGCCAGCAGCCAGGGACTAGCGGGGGGAAACACCGGGGAGCTGTTTTTT. Its translation: CASSQGLAGGNTGELFF.

As to this clone: The junction shows a germline mismatch at one end, possibly a read error. CDR3 DNA sequence: TGTTCCAGCCAAAAGGAGGGGTTGAACACTGAAGCTTTCTTT. The encoded protein is CSSQKEGLNTEAFF. The chain recombines TRBV7-9 with TRBJ1-1; D may be TRBD1 (5 bases). CDR3 size: 14 residues. Germline CDR1 and CDR2: SEHNR and FQNEAQ (reference sequence). Full variable domain (rest looked up from reference TRBV7-9 and TRBJ1-1): DTGVSQNPRHKITKRGQNVTFRCDPISEHNRLYWYRQTLGQGPEFLTYFQNEAQLEKSRLLSDRFSAERPKGSFSTLEIQRTEQGDSAMYLCSSQKEGLNTEAFFGQGTRLTVV.

Concerning this clone: The identical CDR3 is also encoded by other nucleotide sequences in the sample. The chain couples TRBV29-1 to TRBJ2-3, with 7 positions matching TRBD1. This CDR3 has 12 amino acids. Germline CDR1 and CDR2: SQVTM and ANQGSEA. Trimming cost V 8 bases and J 1 base; bases outside gene matches: 3. As DNA, the CDR3 is TGCAGCTCCGGGACAGGCACAGATACGCAGTATTTT. Translation gives CSSGTGTDTQYF.

The genes are TRBV27 and TRBJ2-7, with D perhaps matching TRBD1 (6 bases). Germline V gives CDR1 MNHEY, CDR2 SMNVEV (reference sequence). The germline V and J ends were trimmed by 5 bases and 3 bases, with 11 bases remaining between them. There are 13 residues in the CDR3. The CDR3 reads CASSQGPFYEQYF. The CDR3, as DNA: TGTGCCAGCAGTCAGGGGCCCTTCTACGAGCAGTACTTC.

This chain links TRBV6-5 with TRBJ2-1, with 8 bases aligning to TRBD2. V shed 6 bases, J shed 4 bases, and the junction held 5 bases outside the gene matches. Germline CDR1 MNHEY, CDR2 SVGAGI. There are 14 residues in the CDR3. The CDR3 nucleotides are TGTGCCAGCAGCCCCGGGACTAGGTACAATGAGCAGTTCTTC. Translating it yields CASSPGTRYNEQFF.